Listed below are T cell receptor beta chains from one sample, sequenced in a study of breast tumors, draining lymph nodes, adjacent tissues. TCRdb processed the multiplex PCR reads anew with MiXCR; each CDR3 protein has one entry. The table includes fewer than 140,000 distinct CDR3 sequences, less than 40% detected once. The material sequenced was axillary lymph node tissue. The receptors derive from a female donor with breast cancer. Some clones in this sample may be carry-over from other donors' samples. CDR3s leave out the opening cysteine and the closing phenylalanine or tryptophan.

v_call	j_call	cdr3_aa
TRBV5-6	TRBJ2-7	ASSLFGIRYEQY
TRBV15	TRBJ1-2	ATSILTGQGSGYT
TRBV6-1	TRBJ2-7	AAYPTGSLTGEQY
TRBV7-9	TRBJ2-5	ASSKDREGQPQY
TRBV6-1	TRBJ1-2	ASSAGTGTGYT
TRBV10-3	TRBJ1-3	ASRGGKNTIY
TRBV14	TRBJ1-6	ASSQARTSNSPLH
TRBV7-9	TRBJ2-2	ASSLVEGLSGELF
TRBV4-3	TRBJ1-3	ASSQEAGAGNTIY
TRBV4-1	TRBJ2-7	ASSRVGNHWGYEQY
TRBV5-5	TRBJ2-1	ASSLELAGVSVSSYNEQF
TRBV24-1	TRBJ2-3	ATSAWAGTESTDTQY
TRBV28	TRBJ2-7	ASSLGLAGYEQY
TRBV12-3/TRBV12-4	TRBJ2-1	ASSLGAAVDEQF
TRBV4-1	TRBJ2-7	ASSQGPYPYEQY
TRBV10-1	TRBJ2-3	ASRNGTGIIDTQY
TRBV7-6	TRBJ2-7	ASSPQPTGGSYEQY
TRBV11-2	TRBJ2-7	ASSLQGRYYEQY
TRBV30	TRBJ2-7	AWGRGHEQY
TRBV19	TRBJ1-2	ASNGAYGYT
TRBV29-1	TRBJ2-1	SVGTLLSYNEQF
TRBV24-1	TRBJ2-3	ATSDSREGVDTDTQY
TRBV5-1	TRBJ1-5	ASSLGVLQPQH
TRBV20-1	TRBJ2-1	SATGLAGGTLHNEQF
TRBV20-1	TRBJ2-5	SASGGKETQY
TRBV7-9	TRBJ2-1	ASSLLAGGGAEQF
TRBV20-1	TRBJ2-7	SAEGQGTFTYEQY
TRBV7-9	TRBJ2-3	ASSPDKTSEKDTQY
TRBV27	TRBJ2-7	ASSLSPTQARIYEQY
TRBV7-9	TRBJ2-3	ASSFASGSRTDTQY
TRBV20-1	TRBJ2-1	SARREFGTSGSTLSSYNEQF
TRBV13	TRBJ2-7	ASSPKWTAGEQY
TRBV29-1	TRBJ2-1	SVGRQGAGGNEQF
TRBV12-3/TRBV12-4	TRBJ1-5	AGSGQNNQPQH
TRBV19	TRBJ1-5	ASSIEYRSHFNQPQH
TRBV20-1	TRBJ2-5	SAPPRGNPQETQY
TRBV2	TRBJ1-4	ASRTGTGGEKLF
TRBV7-3	TRBJ2-2	ASSLRLAGGAGELF
TRBV18	TRBJ2-1	ASSPDGYNEQF
TRBV7-9	TRBJ2-3	ASSLGLAGVFDTQY
TRBV11-2	TRBJ2-7	ASNLGAGPSYEQY
TRBV4-2	TRBJ1-4	ASSQEGQGNGKLF
TRBV20-1	TRBJ2-3	SASSVFTDTQY
TRBV11-2	TRBJ2-7	ASSLARTGGPYEQY
TRBV9	TRBJ2-7	ASSVRSGQGFHEQY
TRBV7-8	TRBJ1-2	ASSLGAVNYGYT
TRBV20-1	TRBJ2-7	SAPRDRSYEQY
TRBV20-1	TRBJ1-6	SAREYTDSPLH
TRBV6-6	TRBJ1-3	ASSLRPTASGNTIY
TRBV6-5	TRBJ2-7	ASSYSRGPAYEQY
TRBV10-3	TRBJ2-7	AISMDSNEQY
TRBV9	TRBJ2-7	ASSRGGGPTYEQY
TRBV9	TRBJ2-7	ASSGKGREQY
TRBV7-2	TRBJ2-2	ASSTDLGNTGELF
TRBV28	TRBJ1-5	ASSFIGRGQRNQPQH